One and the same sample provided the 24 T cell receptor beta chains below, sequenced in a study of CD8 T cells in ankylosing spondylitis. MiXCR, applied by TCRdb to the 5' RACE reads, yields one record per CDR3 protein. The sample has fewer than 750,000 distinct CDR3 sequences; roughly 19% are singletons. Whole-study findings and limits: What seemed typical of ankylosing spondylitis blood was a TCR beta motif built from eight highly homologous variants.

No antigen has been assigned to these receptors. Source material: blood, either unsorted or a sorted T cell fraction (not recorded which). The origin of the receptors is a male donor with ankylosing spondylitis.

This clonotype was seen only a few times. The rearrangement uses TRBV20-1 and TRBJ1-2; 7 bases line up with TRBD1. The germline gives CDR1 DFQATT, CDR2 SNEGSKA (reference sequence). V shed 5 bases and J 2 bases; nucleotides not matched to a gene: 8. The CDR3 runs to 14 residues. CDR3 protein: CSAAEGARNYGYTF. CDR3 sequence (DNA): TGCAGTGCTGCGGAGGGGGCACGGAACTATGGCTACACCTTC.

This chain connects TRBV2 to TRBJ2-7; D is possibly TRBD2 (6 bases). The CDR3 contains 16 residues. Germline CDR1 is SNHLY and CDR2 is FYNNEI. Trimming took 1 base from V and 6 from J, leaving 19 bases between them. The CDR3 nucleotides are TGTGCCAGCAGTGAAGGAAGGAGGGCAGGTTGGTTCGAGCAGTACTTC. Protein product: CASSEGRRAGWFEQYF.

The chain recombines TRBV11-2 with TRBJ2-3, with 8 bases lining up with TRBD2. The junction had 20 bases not matched to a gene; V was cut back by 5 bases and J by 7 bases. CDR1 and CDR2 from the germline V gene are SGHAT and FQNNGV. The CDR3 extends over 18 amino acids. This CDR3 reads CASSTKPWSGGPVNTQYF. CDR3 nucleotide sequence: TGTGCCAGCAGCACCAAGCCGTGGTCGGGAGGGCCGGTAAATACGCAGTATTTT.

This clonotype is a singleton in its sample. The V call is TRBV6-7, the J call TRBJ2-7; D not certain. TRBV6-7 falls under the ORF class, with uncertain function. The ends were cut back, 1 base at V and 6 bases at J, with 16 bases in the middle. The CDR3 is 15 amino acids. CDR3 protein: CASSYLLSYSTEQYF. DNA for the CDR3: TGTGCCAGCAGTTACTTGCTCTCTTATTCTACCGAGCAGTACTTC.

There are a few counts of this clonotype. J is TRBJ2-7 and V is TRBV12-3 or TRBV12-4, with D unclear. The CDR3 loop spans 12 amino acids. V was pared by 0 bases and J by 2 bases, with 2 bases between. The CDR3 region is CASSLATYEQYF. DNA of the CDR3: TGTGCCAGCAGTTTAGCCACCTACGAGCAGTACTTC.

The chain's CDR3 is CASSPRSYTGELFF. The CDR3 region has the DNA TGTGCCAGCAGCCCGCGGAGTTACACCGGGGAGCTGTTTTTT. The chain uses TRBV11-2 and TRBJ2-2; D gene ambiguous. The ends were cut back, 5 bases at V and 3 bases at J, with 10 bases in the middle. The CDR3 length is 14 residues. Germline CDR1 is SGHAT and CDR2 is FQNNGV. The whole variable domain, filled in from reference TRBV11-2 and TRBJ2-2, reads EAGVAQSPRYKIIEKRQSVAFWCNPISGHATLYWYQQILGQGPKLLIQFQNNGVVDDSQLPKDRFSAERLKGVDSTLKIQPAKLEDSAVYLCASSPRSYTGELFFGEGSRLTVL.

This clonotype was counted only a few times. The chain couples TRBV10-3 to TRBJ2-5; the match to TRBD2 covers 7 bases. This CDR3 contains 14 residues. Germline-derived CDR1 and CDR2 are ENHRY and SYGVKD. Germline trimming cut 6 bases from V and 2 bases from J; bases unmatched to any gene: 6. The CDR3 DNA sequence: TGTGCCATCAGCGATTGGGGGGGGCAAGAGACCCAGTACTTC. This encodes CAISDWGGQETQYF.

The rearrangement links TRBV12-3 or TRBV12-4 to TRBJ2-3; possible D gene TRBD2, 6 bases. Trimming removed 6 bases at V and 10 bases at J, with 14 bases between. The CDR3 totals 12 residues. The CDR3 reads CASSLASEAQYF. CDR3 DNA sequence: TGTGCCAGCAGCCTAGCTAGCGAGGCGCAGTATTTT.

This clonotype was seen a few times. The rearrangement joins TRBV20-1 to TRBJ1-1; D gene uncertain. Germline-derived CDR1 and CDR2 are DFQATT and SNEGSKA (reference sequence). The CDR3 is 14 residues long. Trimming left V 6 bases short and J 3 bases short, with 17 bases between. Written as DNA, the CDR3 is TGCAGTGCCCTGCGGGAGAGGACCTACACTGAAGCTTTCTTT. Amino acids: CSALRERTYTEAFF.

V is TRBV30 and J is TRBJ1-1, with 9 bases lining up with TRBD1. The junction had 4 bases not matched to a gene; V was cut back by 4 bases and J by 4 bases. CDR1 and CDR2 (germline): GTSNPN, SVGIG (reference sequence). CDR3 length equals 13 residues. In DNA, the CDR3 is TGTGCCTGGACTAGGGACAGGGCCACTGAAGCTTTCTTT. It specifies CAWTRDRATEAFF.

This clonotype was detected a few times. The chain couples TRBV15 to TRBJ2-1; D not resolved. Between the trimmed V and J ends, which lost 3 bases and 9 bases, there was a span of 12 bases. The CDR3 runs to 13 residues. Germline CDR1 and CDR2: LNHNV and YYDKDF (reference sequence). CDR3 amino acids: CATSSSGSGEQFF. The CDR3 DNA follows: TGTGCCACCAGCAGTTCCGGGTCAGGTGAGCAGTTCTTC.

The V call is TRBV29-1, the J call TRBJ2-1; the match to TRBD2 covers 12 bases. The length of the CDR3 is 15 residues. Germline V gives CDR1 SQVTM, CDR2 ANQGSEA. The junction had 10 bases not matched to a gene; V was cut back by 7 bases and J by 6 bases. This CDR3 is CSAAGGLAGLNEQFF. In nucleotides, the CDR3 is TGCAGCGCCGCTGGGGGACTAGCGGGTCTCAATGAGCAGTTCTTC.

V usage is TRBV5-1 and J usage is TRBJ1-1; tentatively, D is TRBD1 (5 bases). CDR1 and CDR2 from the germline V gene are SGHRS and YFSETQ. The CDR3 has 14 residues. Trimming pared 3 bases from V and 3 bases from J, leaving 12 bases between. The CDR3 spells CASSSAAGDTEAFF. Written as DNA, the CDR3 is TGCGCCAGCAGCTCCGCCGCGGGGGACACTGAAGCTTTCTTT.

This clonotype was recorded a few times. This rearrangement joins TRBV6-1 to TRBJ2-7; the match to TRBD2 covers 8 bases. CDR3 length equals 15 residues. V lost 8 bases, J lost 5 bases, and 14 bases stayed unmatched. The germline CDR1 and CDR2 sequences are MNHNS and SASEGT. In DNA, the CDR3 is TGTGCCAGCGGTAGGAACCCGGCGGGAGGCGACGAGCAGTACTTC. It is translated as CASGRNPAGGDEQYF.

This clonotype was detected only a few times. The chain uses TRBV5-1 and TRBJ1-5; D ambiguous. This CDR3 comprises 14 residues. The V gene lost 1 base and the J gene lost 7 bases, with 12 bases spanning the gap. Germline CDR1 and CDR2: SGHRS and YFSETQ. For the CDR3, the DNA is TGCGCCAGCAGCTTGACGGGAGCGGAACAGCCCCAGCATTTT. It translates to CASSLTGAEQPQHF.

This chain links TRBV6-1 with TRBJ2-7, with 8 bases identical to TRBD1. Trimming took 6 bases from V and 0 from J; bases not matched to a gene: 7. CDR1 and CDR2 from the germline V gene are MNHNS and SASEGT. The CDR3 is made up of 15 amino acids. The CDR3, as DNA: TGTGCCAGCAGAATTACAGGGGGGAGCTCCTACGAGCAGTACTTC. Translated: CASRITGGSSYEQYF.

DNA for the CDR3: TGTGCCAGCAGTGAATCGGGAGGGGCGACCTATGGCTACACCTTC. Its protein is CASSESGGATYGYTF. The chain couples TRBV25-1 to TRBJ1-2, with a tentative D call TRBD1 (5 bases). Between the trimmed V and J ends, which lost 1 base and 4 bases, there was a span of 13 bases. CDR1 and CDR2 (germline): MGHDK, SYGVNS. This CDR3 has 15 residues.

The V and J genes are TRBV12-3 or TRBV12-4 and TRBJ2-5; 9 positions match TRBD1. The length of the CDR3 is 16 residues. The V gene end was trimmed by 6 bases and the J gene end by 4 bases; junction bases not matched to a gene: 12. The CDR3 reads CASRRTGTGYGETQYF. The CDR3 coding sequence is TGTGCCAGCAGACGGACCGGGACAGGGTATGGAGAGACCCAGTACTTC.

V usage is TRBV5-1 and J usage is TRBJ2-3; D gene unclear. Per germline, CDR1 SGHRS and CDR2 YFSETQ. The ends were cut back, 0 bases at V and 0 bases at J, with 14 bases in the middle. The CDR3 is 17 residues long. The CDR3 reads CASSLGFSGDSTDTQYF. The CDR3 nucleotides are TGCGCCAGCAGCTTGGGTTTCTCTGGGGATAGCACAGATACGCAGTATTTT. Combining the CDR3 with reference TRBV5-1 and TRBJ2-3 gives the whole variable domain KAGVTQTPRYLIKTRGQQVTLSCSPISGHRSVSWYQQTPGQGLQFLFEYFSETQRNKGNFPGRFSGRQFSNSRSEMNVSTLELGDSALYLCASSLGFSGDSTDTQYFGPGTRLTVL.

The V gene is TRBV15, the J gene TRBJ1-1, with D possibly matching TRBD1 (5 bases). This CDR3 has 15 amino acids. CDR1 and CDR2 from the germline V gene are LNHNV and YYDKDF (reference sequence). V was trimmed by 0 bases and J by 4 bases, leaving 12 bases between them. The CDR3, as DNA: TGTGCCACCAGCAGAGATCCTGGAGACAGCACTGAAGCTTTCTTT. The encoded protein is CATSRDPGDSTEAFF.

The chain couples TRBV20-1 to TRBJ2-7; D ambiguous. Germline lookup yields CDR1 DFQATT and CDR2 SNEGSKA (reference sequence). The V and J ends lost 3 bases and 5 bases respectively, with 14 bases between them. This CDR3 is built from 13 residues. This chain's CDR3 is CSARRREGHEQYF. In DNA, the CDR3 is TGCAGTGCTAGGCGTAGGGAAGGGCACGAGCAGTACTTC.

The chain is built from TRBV27 and TRBJ1-5, with 9 bases matching TRBD1. The CDR3 extends over 15 amino acids. After removal of 5 bases from V and 1 base from J, the junction contained 3 bases not matched to a gene. The germline V gene has CDR1 MNHEY and CDR2 SMNVEV (reference sequence). The CDR3 region is CASSLDRGSNQPQHF. The CDR3 DNA reads as TGTGCCAGCAGTCTGGACAGGGGCAGCAATCAGCCCCAGCATTTT.

This clonotype has just a few counts. The rearrangement uses TRBV12-3 or TRBV12-4 and TRBJ1-5; no clear D. The CDR3 length is 14 residues. The germline V and J ends were trimmed by 1 base and 4 bases, with 8 bases remaining between them. Here the CDR3 reads CASSLGANNQPQHF. CDR3 coding DNA: TGTGCCAGCAGTTTAGGGGCGAATAATCAGCCCCAGCATTTT.

This rearrangement joins TRBV12-3 or TRBV12-4 to TRBJ2-7, with unresolved D. The CDR3 sequence is 15 residues long. Trimming stripped 0 bases from V and 5 bases from J, with 14 bases between. CDR3 loop: CASSLARLDAHEQYF. DNA of the CDR3: TGTGCCAGCAGTTTAGCGCGCTTGGATGCCCACGAGCAGTACTTC.